Sequencing of this T cell receptor beta chain was carried out in a study of T cells after yellow fever vaccination. Points from the study as a whole: At 95% to 97% for CD4 and 70% to 90% for CD8, most primary-vaccination clones showed up again after the booster.

MiXCR was run by TCRdb on the 5' RACE reads, yielding one entry per CDR3 protein. The sample has hundreds of thousands of distinct CDR3 sequences, around 5.3% seen once; the top ten hold roughly 3%. This CDR3 spans 20 amino acids. The V and J ends lost 4 bases and 0 bases, in that order; junction bases with no gene match: 16. The germline gives CDR1 SGHKS, CDR2 YYEKEE (reference sequence). This clonotype appeared a few times. Its antigen is currently unknown. Sequenced here: CD4+ T cells sorted from PBMCs, sampled on the day of the yellow fever booster vaccination. This clonotype originated in a man aged 18 to 30 who received the YFV17D yellow fever vaccine. The chain couples TRBV5-5 to TRBJ1-6; 7 nucleotides agree with TRBD1. The CDR3 sequence is CASSPRVAGGRFSYNSPLHF. DNA of the CDR3: TGTGCCAGCAGCCCGAGAGTGGCAGGGGGAAGGTTCTCCTATAATTCACCCCTCCACTTT.